This T cell receptor beta chain was obtained from a study of T cell clusters in autoimmune cytopenias. General observations from the study: Clustering suggested that physiological T cell clusters were missing in primary autoimmune cytopenia patients.

Note on this clonotype: Its antigen is unknown.

This CDR3 contains 13 residues. Per germline, CDR1 GTSNPN and CDR2 SVGIG (reference sequence). About 37,500 genome equivalents of blood DNA were amplified for TRB. One tube held mixed TRB-A and TRB-B primer pools for touch-down PCR. TCRdb reprocessed the multiplex PCR reads; each CDR3 protein has one entry and no DNA is given. In total, the table holds over 3,500 distinct CDR3 sequences. These data are also associated with another study on T cell repertoires in aging, cancer and after chemotherapy.

This sequence joins TRBV30 and TRBJ1-5. The source of this sequence is a human donor in good health. Sequencing used peripheral blood. The CDR3 is CAWTRTSGEPQHF.